One and the same sample provided the 20 T cell receptor beta chains below, sequenced in a study of T cell changes during pregnancy in multiple sclerosis (dated by TCRdb to between 2019 and 2020). Libraries came from the immunoSEQ multiplex PCR assay. Held by TCRdb, this immuneACCESS table contains in-frame sequences only and omits some clones. Under half of the omission traces to an unresolved V gene where checked; the cause of the rest is unknown. This sample holds tens of thousands of clones; approximately 91% were observed only once. Around 1.6% of the sample is taken by the ten largest. The specimen was peripheral blood, collected in the first trimester of pregnancy. Receptors were obtained from a female donor with multiple sclerosis, enrolled in a pregnancy study.

Here the CDR3 reads CASSLDSYSNQPQHF. Written as DNA, the CDR3 is TGCGCCAGCAGCTTGGACAGTTATAGCAATCAGCCCCAGCATTTT. The chain links TRBV5-1 to TRBJ1-5; D is ambiguous. The CDR3 contains 15 residues. V lost 0 bases to trimming and J lost 0 bases, with 7 bases between them. The germline gives CDR1 SGHRS, CDR2 YFSETQ.

The chain has TRBV4-2 and TRBJ2-3, with 7 positions matching TRBD2. Trimming cost V 2 bases and J 5 bases; bases outside gene matches: 7. The CDR3 covers 15 residues. The germline V gene has CDR1 LGHNA and CDR2 YNFKEQ. This CDR3 reads CASSQRWEGRDTQYF. For the CDR3, the DNA is TGTGCCAGCAGCCAAAGGTGGGAGGGCCGAGATACGCAGTATTTT.

This clone is labeled medium-sized. The genes are TRBV10-1 and TRBJ2-1, with a tentative D call TRBD2 (5 bases). This CDR3 spans 14 amino acids. V lost 3 bases and J lost 3, with 9 bases in between. The germline CDR1 and CDR2 sequences are WNHNN and SYGVQD (reference sequence). CDR3: CASSDRADYNEQFF. Written as DNA, the CDR3 is TGCGCCAGCAGTGATAGAGCGGACTACAATGAGCAGTTCTTC.

The V call is TRBV6-1, the J call TRBJ2-7; 9 nucleotides agree with TRBD1. With V trimmed by 3 bases and J by 7 bases, 10 bases remained unmatched. CDR1 is MNHNS, CDR2 SASEGT, per germline. CDR3 length: 15 residues. In DNA form, the CDR3 reads TGTGCCAGCAGTGACACAGGGGGCGTCGCCTGGGAGCAGTACTTC. It translates to CASSDTGGVAWEQYF.

The chain joins TRBV2 to TRBJ2-5, with D possibly TRBD2 on 6 matching bases. Trimming left V 5 bases short and J 5 bases short, with 18 bases between. The CDR3 is made up of 15 amino acids. Per the germline V gene, CDR1 is SNHLY and CDR2 is FYNNEI. Written as DNA, the CDR3 is TGTGCCAGCAGTTCGAACGGGCGGGATAGTGAGACCCAGTACTTC. Its translation: CASSSNGRDSETQYF.

The CDR3 DNA reads TGTGCCAGCAGCTTTGGACAGGTTAGCAATCAGCCCCAGCATTTT. It is translated as CASSFGQVSNQPQHF. The chain carries TRBV5-6 and TRBJ1-5; TRBD1 matches at 7 bases. Per germline, CDR1 SGHDT and CDR2 YYEEEE. The V segment lost 2 bases and the J segment 0 bases; nucleotides outside the gene matches: 2. The CDR3 consists of 15 residues. Complete variable domain (other parts from reference TRBV5-6 and TRBJ1-5): DAGVTQSPTHLIKTRGQQVTLRCSPKSGHDTVSWYQQALGQGPQFIFQYYEEEERQRGNFPDRFSGHQFPNYSSELNVNALLLGDSALYLCASSFGQVSNQPQHFGDGTRLSIL.

V gene TRBV30 combines with J gene TRBJ1-5; the D gene is possibly TRBD1 (6 bases). Germline V gene data show CDR1 as GTSNPN and CDR2 as SVGIG (reference sequence). The CDR3 has 12 amino acids. V was pared by 5 bases and J by 4 bases, with 9 bases between. The CDR3 DNA reads as TGTGCCTGGGGGCAGGGGAATCAGCCCCAGCATTTT. Amino acid sequence: CAWGQGNQPQHF. Together with reference TRBV30 and TRBJ1-5, the CDR3 gives the full variable domain: SQTIHQWPATLVQPVGSPLSLECTVEGTSNPNLYWYRQAAGRGLQLLFYSVGIGQISSEVPQNLSASRPQDRQFILSSKKLLLSDSGFYLCAWGQGNQPQHFGDGTRLSIL.

V usage is TRBV7-8 and J usage is TRBJ1-2; possible D gene TRBD1, 5 bases. Germline-derived CDR1 and CDR2 are SGHVS and FQNEAQ. V dropped 5 bases and J dropped 5 bases, with 15 bases sitting between them. This CDR3 contains 14 residues. CDR3 sequence (DNA): TGTGCCAGCAGCCCGATGACAGCGCCTTATGGCTACACCTTC. Translating gives CASSPMTAPYGYTF. The full variable domain, in which reference TRBV7-8 and TRBJ1-2 provide the parts outside the CDR3, is GAGVSQSPRYKVAKRGQDVALRCDPISGHVSLFWYQQALGQGPEFLTYFQNEAQLDKSGLPSDRFFAERPEGSVSTLKIQRTQQEDSAVYLCASSPMTAPYGYTFGSGTRLTVV.

The V gene is TRBV25-1, the J gene TRBJ2-1; D remains unclear. CDR1 MGHDK and CDR2 SYGVNS come from the germline V gene. The CDR3 loop spans 14 amino acids. V shed 6 bases and J shed 6 bases, with 15 bases lying between them. CDR3 bases: TGTGCCAGCAGGCCCGCTGATTTCGGCAATGAGCAGTTCTTC. Encoded protein: CASRPADFGNEQFF.

The CDR3 loop reads CASSPQAGAGDEQYF. As DNA, the CDR3 is TGTGCCAGCAGTCCTCAGGCGGGTGCGGGAGACGAGCAGTACTTC. The J gene is TRBJ2-7, the V gene TRBV6-1, with 7 bases matching TRBD2. Germline V CDR1 and CDR2: MNHNS, SASEGT. V shed 5 bases and J 5 bases; nucleotides not matched to a gene: 12. This CDR3 is built from 15 residues.

The V and J genes are TRBV7-2 and TRBJ2-7; perhaps TRBD2 as D (5 bases). In germline, CDR1 is SGHTA, CDR2 FQGNSA. V lost 3 bases and J 6 bases, leaving 9 bases between the germline ends. The CDR3 sequence is 12 residues long. The CDR3 DNA reads TGTGCCAGCAGCTTTCCCGGGGTCGAGCAGTACTTC. It encodes CASSFPGVEQYF.

The rearrangement links TRBV4-3 to TRBJ2-1; the match to TRBD2 covers 12 bases. Germline trimming cut 4 bases from V and 5 bases from J; bases unmatched to any gene: 3. CDR1 and CDR2 (germline): LGHNA, YSLEER. The CDR3 is 15 residues long. Written as DNA, the CDR3 is TGCGCCAGCAGCCGGACTAGCGGGATGAACAATGAGCAGTTCTTC. Translated: CASSRTSGMNNEQFF.

This rearrangement joins TRBV5-4 to TRBJ1-1; maybe TRBD1 (6 bases). V shed 4 bases and J shed 7 bases, with 11 bases lying between them. The V gene's germline CDR1 is SGHNT and CDR2 YYREEE (reference sequence). This CDR3 is built from 12 residues. Here the CDR3 reads CASSLTGIEAFF. CDR3 nucleotides: TGTGCCAGCAGCCTCACAGGGATTGAAGCTTTCTTT.

This rearrangement joins TRBV7-2 to TRBJ1-5; D unresolved. The CDR3 covers 14 residues. V lost 5 bases, J lost 4 bases, and 12 bases lay in between. The germline V gene has CDR1 SGHTA and CDR2 FQGNSA. The CDR3 sequence is CASSPDTRNQPQHF. Here the CDR3 DNA reads TGTGCCAGCAGCCCCGACACTAGGAATCAGCCCCAGCATTTT.

There are a few counts of this clone. This sequence joins TRBV19 and TRBJ1-2, with 9 bases aligning to TRBD1. The CDR3 contains 17 residues. V dropped 7 bases and J dropped 2; count of bases not matched to a gene: 14. CDR1 is LNHDA and CDR2 is SQIVND in the germline V gene (reference sequence). The CDR3 DNA is TGTGCCAGTAACCCCGTGGGACAGGGAGTTCGGAACTATGGCTACACCTTC. Translating it yields CASNPVGQGVRNYGYTF. Full variable domain (outside the CDR3, taken from reference TRBV19 and TRBJ1-2): DGGITQSPKYLFRKEGQNVTLSCEQNLNHDAMYWYRQDPGQGLRLIYYSQIVNDFQKGDIAEGYSVSREKKESFPLTVTSAQKNPTAFYLCASNPVGQGVRNYGYTFGSGTRLTVV.

The CDR3 loop is CASSIAGALDTQYF. In nucleotides, the CDR3 is TGTGCCAGTAGTATTGCGGGGGCGCTGGATACGCAGTATTTT. The V call is TRBV19, the J call TRBJ2-3, with D possibly matching TRBD2 (7 bases). CDR3 size: 14 residues. Trimming cost V 3 bases and J 6 bases, with 13 bases left between them. CDR1 and CDR2 from the germline V gene are LNHDA and SQIVND (reference sequence).

This chain uses TRBV29-1 with TRBJ2-7, with D possibly matching TRBD1 (9 bases). The CDR3 has 14 residues. Germline-derived CDR1 and CDR2 are SQVTM and ANQGSEA. V was trimmed by 7 bases and J by 4 bases, leaving 20 bases between them. CDR3 DNA: TGCAGCGGCGGGGGGACAGGGCCCACTTACGAGCAGTACTTC. Its translation: CSGGGTGPTYEQYF.

The genes are TRBV7-9 and TRBJ2-7, with 8 bases fitting TRBD2. Looked up from germline, CDR1 is SEHNR and CDR2 is FQNEAQ (reference sequence). Germline trimming cut 5 bases from V and 2 bases from J; bases unmatched to any gene: 5. The CDR3 has 14 amino acids. In DNA, the CDR3 is TGTGCCAGCAGCGCGTTAGCGGGACCCTACGAGCAGTACTTC. Protein product: CASSALAGPYEQYF.

This chain uses TRBV30 with TRBJ2-7; TRBD1 might be the D (5 bases). The germline CDR1 and CDR2 sequences are GTSNPN and SVGIG (reference sequence). The CDR3 totals 11 residues. V lost 1 base and J lost 5, with 6 bases in between. CDR3 coding DNA: TGTGCCTGGAGTGCAGGGCACGAGCAGTACTTC. Translated: CAWSAGHEQYF.

J is TRBJ2-1 and V is TRBV5-4; 8 bases fit TRBD2. The CDR3 consists of 15 residues. Germline V gene lookup returns CDR1 SGHNT and CDR2 YYREEE (reference sequence). V trimming: 4 bases; J trimming: 4 bases; junction bases outside the gene matches: 7. The CDR3 region has the DNA TGTGCCAGCAGCCAAGGCCCTAGCGGGTACAATGAGCAGTTCTTC. It codes for CASSQGPSGYNEQFF.